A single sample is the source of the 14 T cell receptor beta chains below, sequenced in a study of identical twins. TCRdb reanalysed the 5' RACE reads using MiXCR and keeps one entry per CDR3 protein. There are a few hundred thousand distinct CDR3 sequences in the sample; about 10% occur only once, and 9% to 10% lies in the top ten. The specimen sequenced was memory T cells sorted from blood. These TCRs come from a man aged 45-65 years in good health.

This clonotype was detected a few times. CDR3 sequence (DNA): TGCGCCAGCAGCCAAGATCCCGGCAGTAACTATGGCTACACCTTC. This translates into CASSQDPGSNYGYTF. The V call is TRBV4-1, the J call TRBJ1-2; unclear D gene. The CDR3 runs 15 residues. V lost 0 bases to trimming and J lost 1 base, with 9 bases between them. Germline values: CDR1 MGHRA, CDR2 YSYEKL.

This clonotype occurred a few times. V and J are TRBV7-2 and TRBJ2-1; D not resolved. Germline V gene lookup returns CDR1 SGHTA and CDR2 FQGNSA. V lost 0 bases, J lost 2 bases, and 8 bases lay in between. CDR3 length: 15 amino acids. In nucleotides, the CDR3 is TGTGCCAGCAGCTTAGCAACCACAACCTACAATGAGCAGTTCTTC. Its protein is CASSLATTTYNEQFF. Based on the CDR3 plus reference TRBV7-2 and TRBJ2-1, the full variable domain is GAGVSQSPSNKVTEKGKDVELRCDPISGHTALYWYRQSLGQGLEFLIYFQGNSAPDKSGLPSDRFSAERTGGSVSTLTIQRTQQEDSAVYLCASSLATTTYNEQFFGPGTRLTVL.

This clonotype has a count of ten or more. The CDR3 DNA is TGTGCCAGCTCACCACCTGGGTCGGGTGGCTTCTACGAGCAGTACTTC. Translation: CASSPPGSGGFYEQYF. This rearrangement joins TRBV18 to TRBJ2-7; D remains unclear. Trimming left V 0 bases short and J 3 bases short, with 15 bases between. This CDR3 comprises 16 residues. CDR1 and CDR2 from the germline V gene are KGHSH and LQKENI.

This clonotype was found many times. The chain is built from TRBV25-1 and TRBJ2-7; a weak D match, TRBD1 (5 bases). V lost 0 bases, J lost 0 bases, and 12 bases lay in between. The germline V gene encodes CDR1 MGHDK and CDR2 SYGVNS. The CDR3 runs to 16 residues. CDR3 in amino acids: CASSEYSGLSSYEQYF. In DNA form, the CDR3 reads TGTGCCAGCAGTGAATACTCAGGGCTGAGCTCCTACGAGCAGTACTTC.

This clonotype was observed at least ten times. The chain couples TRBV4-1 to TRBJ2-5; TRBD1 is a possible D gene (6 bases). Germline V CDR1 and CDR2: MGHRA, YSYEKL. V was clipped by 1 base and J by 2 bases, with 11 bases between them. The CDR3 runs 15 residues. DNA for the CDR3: TGCGCCAGCAGCCAAGTTGGCAGGGGACAAGAGACCCAGTACTTC. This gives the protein CASSQVGRGQETQYF.

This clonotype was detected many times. CDR3 DNA sequence: TGTGCCAGCAGCTTCGGGCGACGCAAAGGGGGCACCCTACAGTTCTTC. Translating gives CASSFGRRKGGTLQFF. J is TRBJ2-1 and V is TRBV7-8; the match to TRBD1 covers 7 bases. The trim removed 3 bases at V and 13 bases at J, leaving 18 bases unmatched. The length of the CDR3 is 16 residues. The germline V gene has CDR1 SGHVS and CDR2 FQNEAQ. Complete variable domain (other parts from reference TRBV7-8 and TRBJ2-1): GAGVSQSPRYKVAKRGQDVALRCDPISGHVSLFWYQQALGQGPEFLTYFQNEAQLDKSGLPSDRFFAERPEGSVSTLKIQRTQQEDSAVYLCASSFGRRKGGTLQFFGPGTRLTVL.

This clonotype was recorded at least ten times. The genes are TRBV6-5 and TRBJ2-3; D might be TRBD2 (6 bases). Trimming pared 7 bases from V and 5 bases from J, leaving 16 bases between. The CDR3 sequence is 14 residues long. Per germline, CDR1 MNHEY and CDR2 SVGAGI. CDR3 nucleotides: TGTGCCAGCATTAACCGGGAGAGAATAGATACGCAGTATTTT. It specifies CASINRERIDTQYF.

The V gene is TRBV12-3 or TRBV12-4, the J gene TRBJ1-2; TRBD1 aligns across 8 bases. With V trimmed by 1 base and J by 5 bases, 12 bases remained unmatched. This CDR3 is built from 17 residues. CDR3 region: CASSLGPTGQGRYGYTF. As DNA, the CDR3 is TGTGCCAGCAGTTTAGGCCCTACTGGACAGGGCCGATATGGCTACACCTTC.

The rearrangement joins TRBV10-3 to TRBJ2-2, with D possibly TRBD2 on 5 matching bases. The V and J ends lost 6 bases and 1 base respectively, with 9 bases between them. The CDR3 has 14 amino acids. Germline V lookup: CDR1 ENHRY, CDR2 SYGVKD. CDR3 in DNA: TGTGCCATCAGCTTCCGGGAGAACACCGGGGAGCTGTTTTTT. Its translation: CAISFRENTGELFF.

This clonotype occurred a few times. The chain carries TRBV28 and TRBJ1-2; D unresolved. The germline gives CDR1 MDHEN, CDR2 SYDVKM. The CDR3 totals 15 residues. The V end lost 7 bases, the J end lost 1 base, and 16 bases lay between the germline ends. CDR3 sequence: CASISGKYDNYGYTF. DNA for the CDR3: TGTGCCAGCATCTCCGGCAAATATGATAACTATGGCTACACCTTC.

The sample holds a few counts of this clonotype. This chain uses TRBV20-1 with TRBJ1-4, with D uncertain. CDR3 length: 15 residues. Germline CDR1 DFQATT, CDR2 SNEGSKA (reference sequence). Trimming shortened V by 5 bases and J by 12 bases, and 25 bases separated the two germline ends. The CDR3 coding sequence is TGCAGTGCTGATACGCGCAGGCGGATGGGTTCGGAACTGTTTTTT. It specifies CSADTRRRMGSELFF.

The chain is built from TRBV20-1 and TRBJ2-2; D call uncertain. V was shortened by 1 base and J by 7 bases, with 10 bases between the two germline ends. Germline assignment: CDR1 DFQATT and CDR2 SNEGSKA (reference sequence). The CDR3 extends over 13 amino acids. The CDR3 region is CSARVVGNGELFF. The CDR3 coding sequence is TGCAGTGCTAGAGTAGTGGGGAACGGGGAGCTGTTTTTT.

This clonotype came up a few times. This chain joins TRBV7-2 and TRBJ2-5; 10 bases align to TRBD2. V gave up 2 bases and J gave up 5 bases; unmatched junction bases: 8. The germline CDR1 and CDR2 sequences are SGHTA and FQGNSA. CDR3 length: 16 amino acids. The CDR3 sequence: CASSLMGLAGAETQYF. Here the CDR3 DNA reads TGTGCCAGCAGCTTAATGGGCCTAGCGGGAGCGGAGACCCAGTACTTC.

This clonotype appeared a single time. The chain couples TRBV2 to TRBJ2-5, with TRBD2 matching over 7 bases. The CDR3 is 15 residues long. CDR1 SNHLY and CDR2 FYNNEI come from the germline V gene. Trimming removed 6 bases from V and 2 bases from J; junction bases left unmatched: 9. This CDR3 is CASSPRDGRQETQYF. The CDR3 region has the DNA TGTGCCAGCAGCCCCCGGGACGGGAGGCAAGAGACCCAGTACTTC.